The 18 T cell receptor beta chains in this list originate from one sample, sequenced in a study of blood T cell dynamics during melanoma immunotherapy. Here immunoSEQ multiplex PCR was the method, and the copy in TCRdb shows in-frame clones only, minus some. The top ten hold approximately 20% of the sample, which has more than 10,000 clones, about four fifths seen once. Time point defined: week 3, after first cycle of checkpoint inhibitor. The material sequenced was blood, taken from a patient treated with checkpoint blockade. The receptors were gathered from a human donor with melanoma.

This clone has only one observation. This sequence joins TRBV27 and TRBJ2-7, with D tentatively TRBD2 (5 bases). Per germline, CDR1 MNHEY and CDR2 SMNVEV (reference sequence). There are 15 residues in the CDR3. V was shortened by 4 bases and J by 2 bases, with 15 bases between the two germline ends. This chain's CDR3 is CASSSLAGGTYEQYF. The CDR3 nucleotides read TGTGCCAGCAGTTCCCTTGCGGGTGGAACCTACGAGCAGTACTTC.

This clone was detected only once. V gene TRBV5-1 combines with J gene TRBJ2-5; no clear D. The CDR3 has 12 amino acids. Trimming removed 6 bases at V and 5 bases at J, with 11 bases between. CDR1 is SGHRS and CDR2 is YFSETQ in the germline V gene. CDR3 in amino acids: CASTNPEETQYF. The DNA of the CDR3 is TGCGCCAGCACCAACCCGGAGGAGACCCAGTACTTC.

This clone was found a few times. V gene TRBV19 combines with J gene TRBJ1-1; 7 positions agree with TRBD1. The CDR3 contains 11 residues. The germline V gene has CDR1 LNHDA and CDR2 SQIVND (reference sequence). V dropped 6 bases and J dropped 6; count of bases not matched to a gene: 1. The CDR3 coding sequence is TGTGCCAGTAGCCAGGGGGCTGAAGCTTTCTTT. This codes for CASSQGAEAFF. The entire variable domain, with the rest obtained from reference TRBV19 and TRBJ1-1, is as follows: DGGITQSPKYLFRKEGQNVTLSCEQNLNHDAMYWYRQDPGQGLRLIYYSQIVNDFQKGDIAEGYSVSREKKESFPLTVTSAQKNPTAFYLCASSQGAEAFFGQGTRLTVV.

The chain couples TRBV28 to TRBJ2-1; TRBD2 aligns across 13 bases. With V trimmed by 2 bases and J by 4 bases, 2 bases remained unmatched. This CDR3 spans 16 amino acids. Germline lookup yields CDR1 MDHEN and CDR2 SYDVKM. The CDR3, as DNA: TGTGCCAGCAGTTTAGAACTAGCGGGAGGGTACAATGAGCAGTTCTTC. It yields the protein CASSLELAGGYNEQFF.

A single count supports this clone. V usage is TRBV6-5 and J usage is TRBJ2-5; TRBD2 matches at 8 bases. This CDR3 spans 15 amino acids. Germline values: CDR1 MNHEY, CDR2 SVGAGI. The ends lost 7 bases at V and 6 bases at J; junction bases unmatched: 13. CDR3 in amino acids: CASTSTAGAEKTQYF. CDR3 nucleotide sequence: TGTGCCAGCACCAGCACAGCGGGAGCTGAAAAGACCCAGTACTTC.

The CDR3 spells CASSQRRQARTGELFF. DNA for the CDR3: TGTGCCAGCAGCCAACGGCGTCAGGCTCGCACCGGGGAGCTGTTTTTT. The rearrangement links TRBV7-8 to TRBJ2-2; the D is unclear. This CDR3 has 16 amino acids. The V gene's germline CDR1 is SGHVS and CDR2 FQNEAQ. Trimming took 5 bases from V and 4 from J, leaving 17 bases between them.

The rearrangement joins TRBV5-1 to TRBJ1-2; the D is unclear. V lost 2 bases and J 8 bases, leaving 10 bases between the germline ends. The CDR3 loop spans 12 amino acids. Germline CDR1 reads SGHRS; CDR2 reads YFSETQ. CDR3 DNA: TGCGCCAGCAGCTTTAGCACCGACGGCTACACCTTC. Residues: CASSFSTDGYTF.

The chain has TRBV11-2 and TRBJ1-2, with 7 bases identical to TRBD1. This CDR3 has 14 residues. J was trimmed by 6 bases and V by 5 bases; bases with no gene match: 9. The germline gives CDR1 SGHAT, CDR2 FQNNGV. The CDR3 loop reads CASSTSLGGDGYTF. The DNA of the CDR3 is TGTGCCAGCAGCACTTCCCTAGGGGGCGATGGCTACACCTTC.

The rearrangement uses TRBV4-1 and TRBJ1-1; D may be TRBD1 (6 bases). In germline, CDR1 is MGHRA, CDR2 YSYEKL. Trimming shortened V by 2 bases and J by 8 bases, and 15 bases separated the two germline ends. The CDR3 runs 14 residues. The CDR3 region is CASSQSAAQGEAFF. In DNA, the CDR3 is TGCGCCAGCAGCCAATCGGCAGCCCAGGGGGAAGCTTTCTTT.

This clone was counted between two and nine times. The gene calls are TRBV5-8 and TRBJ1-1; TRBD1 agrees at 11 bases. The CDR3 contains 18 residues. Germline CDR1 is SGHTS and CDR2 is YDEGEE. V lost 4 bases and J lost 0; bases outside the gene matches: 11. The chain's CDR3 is CASSQVDRGPLMNTEAFF. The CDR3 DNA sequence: TGTGCCAGCAGCCAAGTGGACAGGGGGCCTCTCATGAACACTGAAGCTTTCTTT. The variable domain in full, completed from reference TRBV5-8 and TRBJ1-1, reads EAGVTQSPTHLIKTRGQQATLRCSPISGHTSVYWYQQALGLGLQFLLWYDEGEERNRGNFPPRFSGRQFPNYSSELNVNALELEDSALYLCASSQVDRGPLMNTEAFFGQGTRLTVV.

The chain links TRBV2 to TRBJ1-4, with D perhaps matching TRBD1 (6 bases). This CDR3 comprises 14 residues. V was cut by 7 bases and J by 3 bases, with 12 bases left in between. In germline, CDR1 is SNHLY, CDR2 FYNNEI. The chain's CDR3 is CASIGGLANEKLFF. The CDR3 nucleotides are TGTGCCAGCATCGGGGGGCTCGCTAATGAAAAACTGTTTTTT.

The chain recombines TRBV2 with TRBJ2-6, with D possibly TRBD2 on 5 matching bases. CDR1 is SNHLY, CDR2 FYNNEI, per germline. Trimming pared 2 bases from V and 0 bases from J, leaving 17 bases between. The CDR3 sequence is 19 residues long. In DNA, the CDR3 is TGTGCCAGCAGTGAAAGGGAGTCAAAAATTAGCTCTGGGGCCAACGTCCTGACTTTC. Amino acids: CASSERESKISSGANVLTF.

The CDR3 reads CASSFGLAGGRNEQFF. DNA of the CDR3: TGTGCCAGCAGCTTCGGACTAGCGGGAGGGAGGAATGAGCAGTTCTTC. The chain employs TRBV5-4 and TRBJ2-1; 15 nucleotides align to TRBD2. V shed 2 bases and J 7 bases; nucleotides not matched to a gene: 4. The CDR3 totals 16 residues. Germline V gene sequence: CDR1 SGHNT, CDR2 YYREEE (reference sequence).

The CDR3 reads CASSHTPAGGGSYEQYF. CDR3 in DNA: TGCGCCAGCAGCCATACCCCGGCGGGGGGGGGATCGTACGAGCAGTACTTC. The chain combines TRBV4-3 with TRBJ2-7, with 9 nucleotides matching TRBD2. V was pared by 3 bases and J by 4 bases, with 13 bases of the junction left unmatched. This CDR3 comprises 17 residues. The germline CDR1 and CDR2 sequences are LGHNA and YSLEER.

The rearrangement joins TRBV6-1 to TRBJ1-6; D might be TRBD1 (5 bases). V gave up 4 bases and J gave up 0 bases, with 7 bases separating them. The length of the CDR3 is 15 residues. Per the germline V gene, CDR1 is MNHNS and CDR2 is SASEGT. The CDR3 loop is CASSVTVSYNSPLHF. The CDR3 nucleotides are TGTGCCAGCAGTGTGACAGTCTCCTATAATTCACCCCTCCACTTT.

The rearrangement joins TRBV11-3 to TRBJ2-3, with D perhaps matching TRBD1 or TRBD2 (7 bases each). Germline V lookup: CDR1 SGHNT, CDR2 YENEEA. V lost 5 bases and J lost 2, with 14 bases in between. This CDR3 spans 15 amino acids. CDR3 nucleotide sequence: TGTGCCAGCAGCCAGGGGGGGCGATACACAGATACGCAGTATTTT. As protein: CASSQGGRYTDTQYF. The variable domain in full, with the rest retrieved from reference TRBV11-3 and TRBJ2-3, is EAGVVQSPRYKIIEKKQPVAFWCNPISGHNTLYWYLQNLGQGPELLIRYENEEAVDDSQLPKDRFSAERLKGVDSTLKIQPAELGDSAVYLCASSQGGRYTDTQYFGPGTRLTVL.

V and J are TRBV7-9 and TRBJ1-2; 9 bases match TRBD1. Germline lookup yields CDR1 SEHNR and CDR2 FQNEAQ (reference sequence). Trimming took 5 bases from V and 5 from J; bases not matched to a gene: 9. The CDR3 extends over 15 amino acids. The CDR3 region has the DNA TGTGCCAGCAGCCACACAGGGGGCGGAGAGTATGGCTACACCTTC. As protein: CASSHTGGGEYGYTF.

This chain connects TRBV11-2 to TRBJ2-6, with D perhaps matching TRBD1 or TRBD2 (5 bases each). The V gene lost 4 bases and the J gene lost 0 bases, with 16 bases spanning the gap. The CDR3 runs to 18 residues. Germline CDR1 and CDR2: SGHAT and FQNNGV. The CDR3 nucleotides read TGTGCCAGCAGCTGGGGGTCAGGGCCCCCCTCTGGGGCCAACGTCCTGACTTTC. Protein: CASSWGSGPPSGANVLTF.